This TCR beta chain was retrieved from a study of post-analysis software for immune sequencing data. The wider study: The cohort encompassed relapsing-remitting, secondary progressive and progressive-relapsing multiple sclerosis disease courses. General study findings and limits: Strong co-clustering by F measure was seen for same-batch samples. Elevated frequency relative to controls characterized several TRBV segments in patients, TRBV5-6, TRBV5-1 and TRBV20-1 among them. There was significantly lower normalized Chao1 diversity in multiple sclerosis patients than in controls.

The authors incorporated unique molecular identifiers into the TCR beta cDNA libraries. Researchers reported 520,000 or so cDNA molecules coming from approximately 0.95 to 9.8 million T cells. A single record per CDR3 protein comes from TCRdb applying MiXCR to the PCR reads. The table has around 700,000 distinct CDR3 sequences, around 64% seen once. The CDR3 totals 14 residues. Germline loops: CDR1 LGHNA, CDR2 YSLEER. V was shortened by 3 bases and J by 5 bases, with 13 bases between the two germline ends. Details on this clonotype: Its matching antigen is unknown.

The rearrangement links TRBV4-3 to TRBJ1-2, with D perhaps matching TRBD1 (6 bases). The receptor comes from a girl aged 2 to 9 with multiple sclerosis. Sequenced material: blood. The CDR3 DNA reads as TGCGCCAGCAGCCAGACAGGACTCGCATATGGCTACACCTTC. Encoded protein: CASSQTGLAYGYTF.